One and the same sample provided the 23 T cell receptor beta chains below, sequenced in a study of glioma-infiltrating T cells after dendritic cell vaccination. The method was immunoSEQ multiplex PCR; TCRdb's version includes in-frame clones alone and lacks a portion of them. This sample has about 73,000 clones, with around 80% found just once. The source material was blood, sampled before dendritic cell vaccination. Receptors were obtained from a human donor with glioblastoma.

This clone occurred once. V gene TRBV2 combines with J gene TRBJ1-6; 8 nucleotides line up with TRBD1. There are 13 residues in the CDR3. V trimming: 11 bases; J trimming: 4 bases; junction bases outside the gene matches: 4. Germline CDR1 reads SNHLY; CDR2 reads FYNNEI. The CDR3 DNA reads as TGTGCCGGGGGGACAGGTTATAATTCACCCCTCCACTTT. Its translation: CAGGTGYNSPLHF.

This sequence joins TRBV19 and TRBJ1-1, with TRBD1 as a possible D gene (5 bases). The CDR3 runs 14 residues. Trimming left V 6 bases short and J 6 bases short, with 17 bases between. The germline gives CDR1 LNHDA, CDR2 SQIVND (reference sequence). The CDR3 DNA follows: TGTGCCAGTAGGTGGCAGGGTTATGTATCTGAAGCTTTCTTT. As protein: CASRWQGYVSEAFF.

V usage is TRBV5-8 and J usage is TRBJ1-5; D not certain. The V end lost 0 bases, the J end lost 3 bases, and 7 bases lay between the germline ends. CDR1 is SGHTS, CDR2 YDEGEE, per germline. The CDR3 has 14 residues. CDR3 loop: CASSLGGYNQPQHF. For the CDR3, the DNA is TGTGCCAGCAGCTTGGGCGGATACAATCAGCCCCAGCATTTT.

A word on this clone: The sample has other DNA sequences that encode this CDR3 too. The chain links TRBV5-1 to TRBJ1-1; D gene uncertain. Per germline, CDR1 SGHRS and CDR2 YFSETQ. There are 11 residues in the CDR3. Between the trimmed V and J ends, which lost 5 bases and 5 bases, there was a span of 7 bases. The DNA for the CDR3 is TGCGCCAGCAGAGGAGGTACTGAAGCTTTCTTT. Translation: CASRGGTEAFF. Combining the CDR3 with reference TRBV5-1 and TRBJ1-1 gives the whole variable domain KAGVTQTPRYLIKTRGQQVTLSCSPISGHRSVSWYQQTPGQGLQFLFEYFSETQRNKGNFPGRFSGRQFSNSRSEMNVSTLELGDSALYLCASRGGTEAFFGQGTRLTVV.

In its sample, this clone was seen once. The chain has TRBV6-6 and TRBJ2-7; weak D call: TRBD1 (5 bases). This CDR3 contains 15 residues. CDR1 is MNHNY and CDR2 is SVGAGI in the germline V gene (reference sequence). Between the trimmed V and J ends, which lost 2 bases and 1 base, there was a span of 12 bases. CDR3 protein: CASSYGQGTSYEQYV. Written as DNA, the CDR3 is TGTGCCAGCAGTTACGGCCAGGGAACTTCCTACGAGCAGTACGTC.

The chain couples TRBV13 to TRBJ1-6; TRBD1 aligns across 7 bases. CDR3 length equals 17 residues. V was pared by 2 bases and J by 8 bases, with 12 bases of the junction left unmatched. CDR1 PRHDT and CDR2 FYEKMQ come from the germline V gene (reference sequence). The CDR3 sequence is CASSLYYRGAPDSPLHF. CDR3 in DNA: TGTGCCAGCAGCTTATATTACAGGGGAGCCCCGGATTCACCCCTCCACTTT.

Only a few counts were recorded for this clone. V is TRBV5-1 and J is TRBJ2-2; TRBD1 might be the D (5 bases). This CDR3 region has 15 residues. Between the trimmed V and J ends, which lost 5 bases and 4 bases, there was a span of 15 bases. CDR1 and CDR2 (germline): SGHRS, YFSETQ. The CDR3 region has the DNA TGCGCCAGCAGAACCGACAGATCGATCACCGGGGAGCTGTTTTTT. Its protein is CASRTDRSITGELFF.

The genes are TRBV7-8 and TRBJ2-3; TRBD1 matches 7 bases. Trimming at V came to 5 bases and at J to 3 bases, leaving 11 bases not matched to a gene. In germline, CDR1 is SGHVS, CDR2 FQNEAQ. This CDR3 is built from 16 residues. The CDR3 here is CASSRLTGLLTDTQYF. The CDR3 nucleotides are TGTGCCAGCAGCCGACTGACAGGGCTCCTTACAGATACGCAGTATTTT. The whole variable domain, filled in from reference TRBV7-8 and TRBJ2-3, reads GAGVSQSPRYKVAKRGQDVALRCDPISGHVSLFWYQQALGQGPEFLTYFQNEAQLDKSGLPSDRFFAERPEGSVSTLKIQRTQQEDSAVYLCASSRLTGLLTDTQYFGPGTRLTVL.

This clone was detected only a few times. This chain links TRBV15 with TRBJ2-1, with 10 nucleotides matching TRBD2. The length of the CDR3 is 13 residues. Germline V gene sequence: CDR1 LNHNV, CDR2 YYDKDF (reference sequence). The ends lost 8 bases at V and 5 bases at J; junction bases unmatched: 3. CDR3 sequence: CATRSGGNNEQFF. The CDR3 DNA reads as TGTGCCACCCGTAGCGGGGGGAACAATGAGCAGTTCTTC.

The chain joins TRBV10-3 to TRBJ2-7; 10 positions match TRBD1. Per germline, CDR1 ENHRY and CDR2 SYGVKD. V was clipped by 4 bases and J by 3 bases; unmatched bases: 6. CDR3 length: 15 amino acids. The chain's CDR3 is CAISGRDRGHYEQYF. The CDR3 region has the DNA TGTGCCATCAGTGGCCGGGACAGGGGACACTACGAGCAGTACTTC.

This clone was detected once. The chain recombines TRBV5-1 with TRBJ1-5; unclear D gene. This CDR3 has 14 residues. The V end lost 5 bases, the J end lost 0 bases, and 9 bases lay between the germline ends. Germline-derived CDR1 and CDR2 are SGHRS and YFSETQ. CDR3 sequence reads: CASRSDDSNQPQHF. The CDR3 DNA reads as TGCGCCAGCAGAAGCGACGATAGCAATCAGCCCCAGCATTTT.

The V gene is TRBV18, the J gene TRBJ2-4; 7 positions agree with TRBD1. Germline CDR1 is KGHSH and CDR2 is LQKENI. V shed 3 bases, J shed 0 bases, and the junction held 14 bases outside the gene matches. CDR3 length equals 19 residues. CDR3 residues: CASSPPGQNEILAKNIQYF. CDR3 bases: TGTGCCAGCTCACCCCCGGGACAGAACGAAATCCTAGCCAAAAACATTCAGTACTTC.

The chain carries TRBV7-2 and TRBJ2-4; 9 bases fit TRBD1. The germline gives CDR1 SGHTA, CDR2 FQGNSA. This CDR3 has 14 residues. V shed 0 bases, J shed 7 bases, and the junction held 1 base outside the gene matches. The CDR3 nucleotides are TGTGCCAGCAGCTTAGCAACAGGGGGCAACATTCAGTACTTC. Protein: CASSLATGGNIQYF. Variable domain in full (rest from reference TRBV7-2 and TRBJ2-4): GAGVSQSPSNKVTEKGKDVELRCDPISGHTALYWYRQSLGQGLEFLIYFQGNSAPDKSGLPSDRFSAERTGGSVSTLTIQRTQQEDSAVYLCASSLATGGNIQYFGAGTRLSVL.

The chain couples TRBV2 to TRBJ2-7, with D maybe TRBD1 (6 bases). From germline, CDR1 is SNHLY and CDR2 FYNNEI. The CDR3 contains 13 residues. Trimming took off 7 bases at V and 6 bases at J, with 16 bases between the two ends. CDR3 DNA sequence: TGTGCCAGCACAGTAACAGGGTCCGCCGAGCAGTACGTC. Protein sequence: CASTVTGSAEQYV.

The chain couples TRBV6-6 to TRBJ2-7, with 9 bases lining up with TRBD2. CDR3 length equals 13 residues. Germline V gene sequence: CDR1 MNHNY, CDR2 SVGAGI (reference sequence). Losses at the gene ends were 2 bases for V and 5 bases for J; bases not matched to a gene: 1. CDR3 amino acids: CASSYLAGNEQYF. The CDR3 DNA sequence: TGTGCCAGCAGTTACCTAGCGGGGAACGAGCAGTACTTC.

The V call is TRBV11-2, the J call TRBJ2-2; D possibly corresponds to TRBD2 (5 bases). V lost 7 bases and J lost 6, with 12 bases in between. The CDR3 has 13 amino acids. The germline V gene encodes CDR1 SGHAT and CDR2 FQNNGV. CDR3 coding DNA: TGTGCCAGCATCACATTCGGGGCCGGGGAGCTGTTTTTT. As protein: CASITFGAGELFF. Combining the CDR3 with reference TRBV11-2 and TRBJ2-2 gives the whole variable domain EAGVAQSPRYKIIEKRQSVAFWCNPISGHATLYWYQQILGQGPKLLIQFQNNGVVDDSQLPKDRFSAERLKGVDSTLKIQPAKLEDSAVYLCASITFGAGELFFGEGSRLTVL.

The chain recombines TRBV28 with TRBJ2-7; D is unresolved. V dropped 6 bases and J dropped 2 bases, with 11 bases sitting between them. The CDR3 spans 13 residues. From germline, CDR1 is MDHEN and CDR2 SYDVKM. CDR3 coding DNA: TGTGCCAGCAGAATCTCTGAGGCCTACGAGCAGTACGTC. Translating gives CASRISEAYEQYV.

The chain joins TRBV19 to TRBJ1-5; D might be TRBD1 (5 bases). Per germline, CDR1 LNHDA and CDR2 SQIVND (reference sequence). There are 16 residues in the CDR3. V lost 3 bases to trimming and J lost 2 bases, with 14 bases between them. CDR3 in amino acids: CASSIGGPGGNQPQHF. The DNA for the CDR3 is TGTGCCAGTAGTATTGGGGGACCGGGGGGCAATCAGCCCCAGCATTTT.

J is TRBJ2-2 and V is TRBV6-5; D is possibly TRBD2 (6 bases). Germline V gene data show CDR1 as MNHEY and CDR2 as SVGAGI. The CDR3 has 12 residues. V was clipped by 11 bases and J by 1 base, with 8 bases between them. CDR3 DNA: TGTGCCGGAGGGCAGAACACCGGGGAGCTGTTTTTT. Translated, it gives CAGGQNTGELFF.

J is TRBJ1-1 and V is TRBV19; D remains unclear. CDR1 and CDR2 (germline): LNHDA, SQIVND (reference sequence). V was pared by 2 bases and J by 8 bases, with 9 bases between. The CDR3 length is 12 residues. The CDR3 sequence: CASSIFQEEAFF. CDR3 bases: TGTGCCAGTAGTATATTCCAGGAAGAAGCTTTCTTT.

The V call is TRBV5-1, the J call TRBJ1-3; D may be TRBD1 (6 bases). The V end lost 4 bases, the J end lost 1 base, and 18 bases lay between the germline ends. CDR1 and CDR2 from the germline V gene are SGHRS and YFSETQ. The CDR3 totals 17 residues. For the CDR3, the DNA is TGCGCCAGCAGCCCGGGACACCCGAATCGTTCTGGAAACACCATATATTTT. Protein sequence: CASSPGHPNRSGNTIYF.

The chain is built from TRBV6-1 and TRBJ1-2, with unresolved D. The germline V and J ends were trimmed by 2 bases and 0 bases, with 10 bases remaining between them. The CDR3 sequence is 15 residues long. Germline lookup yields CDR1 MNHNS and CDR2 SASEGT. The CDR3 sequence is CASSEFVGANYGYTF. For the CDR3, the DNA is TGTGCCAGCAGTGAATTTGTCGGAGCTAACTATGGCTACACCTTC.

The V call is TRBV9, the J call TRBJ2-3; D is unresolved. Trimming left V 0 bases short and J 6 bases short, with 8 bases between. The germline gives CDR1 SGDLS, CDR2 YYNGEE. This CDR3 has 13 residues. The CDR3 is CASSVVSLDTQYF. As DNA, the CDR3 is TGTGCCAGCAGCGTAGTGTCCCTGGATACGCAGTATTTT.